The T cell receptor beta chain under discussion was sequenced for a study of early T cells in non-severe SARS-CoV-2 infection. Via MiXCR, TCRdb re-called the 5' RACE reads, giving one row per CDR3 protein. The sample has tens of thousands of distinct CDR3 sequences; approximately 13% are singletons. This clonotype has at least ten counts. Germline CDR1 and CDR2: SEHNR and FQNEAQ (reference sequence). The CDR3 is 16 residues long. The trim removed 3 bases at V and 6 bases at J, leaving 12 bases unmatched. The chain recombines TRBV7-9 with TRBJ2-7; 9 bases are shared with TRBD2. Source: whole blood, taken at baseline. The sequence came from an adult who was a healthcare worker with PCR-confirmed SARS-CoV-2 infection or an uninfected control (not recorded which). For the CDR3, the DNA is TGTGCCAGCAGCTTCCATCTTGGCGGGGGGGCAGGCGAGCAGTACTTC. Its translation: CASSFHLGGGAGEQYF.